This TCR beta chain was sequenced in a study of blood T cell repertoires in COVID-19. Turning to the study itself: COVID-19 samples, acute and convalescent, were from the United States, Italy and Spain.

Original methodology: Counts of nucleated cells, estimated from reference gene primer amplification, were obtained. Repertoires were generated with immunoSEQ multiplex PCR, while TCRdb's copy carries only in-frame clones and drops some. V and J calls and clone size follow that table, whereas D and trimming were derived from the DNA. Of around 45,000 clones listed, roughly 87% are singletons. This receptor was obtained from a man in his sixties with active COVID-19. Sequenced: peripheral blood.

The DNA of the CDR3 is TGTGCCAGCAGTGAAGGTCGGGGCGGGGGGATCTACGAGCAGTACTTC. It yields the protein CASSEGRGGGIYEQYF. This rearrangement joins TRBV2 to TRBJ2-7, with TRBD2 identical over 8 bases. V was pared by 1 base and J by 3 bases, with 8 bases of the junction left unmatched. This CDR3 contains 16 residues. Germline CDR1 reads SNHLY; CDR2 reads FYNNEI.